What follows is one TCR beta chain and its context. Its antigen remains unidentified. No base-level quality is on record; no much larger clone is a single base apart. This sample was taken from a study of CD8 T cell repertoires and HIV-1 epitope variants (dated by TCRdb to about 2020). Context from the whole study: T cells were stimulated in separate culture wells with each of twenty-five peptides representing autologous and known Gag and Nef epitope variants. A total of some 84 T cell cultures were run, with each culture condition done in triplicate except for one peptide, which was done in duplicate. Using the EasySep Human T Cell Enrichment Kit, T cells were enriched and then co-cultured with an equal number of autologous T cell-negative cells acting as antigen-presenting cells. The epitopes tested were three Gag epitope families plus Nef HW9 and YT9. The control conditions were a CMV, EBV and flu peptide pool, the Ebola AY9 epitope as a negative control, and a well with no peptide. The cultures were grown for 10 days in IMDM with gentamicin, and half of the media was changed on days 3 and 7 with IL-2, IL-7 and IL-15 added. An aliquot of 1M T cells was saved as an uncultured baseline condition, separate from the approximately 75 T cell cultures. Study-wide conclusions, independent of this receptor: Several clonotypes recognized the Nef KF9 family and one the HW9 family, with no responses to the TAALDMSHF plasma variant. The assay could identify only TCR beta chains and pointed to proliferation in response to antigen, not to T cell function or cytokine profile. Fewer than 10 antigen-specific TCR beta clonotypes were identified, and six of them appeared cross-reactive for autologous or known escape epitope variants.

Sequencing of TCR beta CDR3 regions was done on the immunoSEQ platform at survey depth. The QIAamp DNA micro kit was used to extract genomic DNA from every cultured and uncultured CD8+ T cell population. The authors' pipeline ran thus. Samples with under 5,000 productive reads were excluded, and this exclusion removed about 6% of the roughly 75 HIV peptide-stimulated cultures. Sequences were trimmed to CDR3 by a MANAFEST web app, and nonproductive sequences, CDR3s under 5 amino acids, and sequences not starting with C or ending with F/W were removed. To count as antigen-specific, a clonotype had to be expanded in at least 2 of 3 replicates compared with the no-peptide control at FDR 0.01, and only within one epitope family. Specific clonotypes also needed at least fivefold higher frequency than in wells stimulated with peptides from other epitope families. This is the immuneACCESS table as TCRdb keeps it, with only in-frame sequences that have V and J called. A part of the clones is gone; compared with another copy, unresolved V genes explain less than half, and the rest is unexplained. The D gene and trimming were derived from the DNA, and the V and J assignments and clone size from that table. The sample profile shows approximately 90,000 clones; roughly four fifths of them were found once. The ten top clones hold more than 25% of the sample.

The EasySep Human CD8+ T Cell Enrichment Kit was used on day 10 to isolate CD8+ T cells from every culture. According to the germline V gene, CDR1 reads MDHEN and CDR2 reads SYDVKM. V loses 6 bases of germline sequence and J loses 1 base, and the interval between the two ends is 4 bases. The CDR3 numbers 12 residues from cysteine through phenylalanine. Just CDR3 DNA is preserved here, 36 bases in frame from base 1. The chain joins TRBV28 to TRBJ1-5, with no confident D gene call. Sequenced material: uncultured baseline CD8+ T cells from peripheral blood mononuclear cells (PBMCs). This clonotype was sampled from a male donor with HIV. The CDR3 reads CASRGSNQPQHF. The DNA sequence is TGTGCCAGCAGAGGAAGCAATCAGCCCCAGCATTTT.